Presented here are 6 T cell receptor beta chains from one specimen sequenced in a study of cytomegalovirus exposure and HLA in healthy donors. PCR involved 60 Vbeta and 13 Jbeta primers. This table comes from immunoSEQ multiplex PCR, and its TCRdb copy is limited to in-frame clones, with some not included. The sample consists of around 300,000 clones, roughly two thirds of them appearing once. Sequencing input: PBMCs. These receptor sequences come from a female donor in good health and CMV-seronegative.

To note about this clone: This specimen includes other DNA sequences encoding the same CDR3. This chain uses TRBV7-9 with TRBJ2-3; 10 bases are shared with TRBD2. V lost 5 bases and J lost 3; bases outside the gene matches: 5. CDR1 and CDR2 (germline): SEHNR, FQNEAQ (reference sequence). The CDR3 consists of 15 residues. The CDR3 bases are TGTGCCAGCAGCCTCGGACTAGCGGCAACAGATACGCAGTATTTT. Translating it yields CASSLGLAATDTQYF.

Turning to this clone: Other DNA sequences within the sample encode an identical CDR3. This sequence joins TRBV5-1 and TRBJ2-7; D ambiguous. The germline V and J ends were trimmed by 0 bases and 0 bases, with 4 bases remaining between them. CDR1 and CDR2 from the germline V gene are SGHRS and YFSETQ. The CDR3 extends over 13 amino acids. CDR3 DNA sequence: TGCGCCAGCAGCTTGGACGGCTCCTACGAGCAGTACTTC. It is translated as CASSLDGSYEQYF.

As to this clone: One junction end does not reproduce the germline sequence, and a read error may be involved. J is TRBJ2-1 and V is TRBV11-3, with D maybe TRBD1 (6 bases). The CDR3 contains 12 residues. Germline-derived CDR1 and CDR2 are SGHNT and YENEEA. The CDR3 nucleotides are TGTGCCAGCAGTCTTACCAACAGGGAGCCGTTCTTC. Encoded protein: CASSLTNREPFF.

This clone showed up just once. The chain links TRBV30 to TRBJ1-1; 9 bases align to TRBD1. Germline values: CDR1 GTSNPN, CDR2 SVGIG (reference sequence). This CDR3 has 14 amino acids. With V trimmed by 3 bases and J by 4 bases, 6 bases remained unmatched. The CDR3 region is CAWRDRGLSTEAFF. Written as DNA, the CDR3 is TGTGCCTGGAGAGACAGGGGGTTGAGCACTGAAGCTTTCTTT.

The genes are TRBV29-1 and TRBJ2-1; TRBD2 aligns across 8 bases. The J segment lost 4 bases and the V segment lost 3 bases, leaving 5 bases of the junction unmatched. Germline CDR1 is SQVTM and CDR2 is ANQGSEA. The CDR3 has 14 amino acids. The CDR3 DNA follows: TGCAGCGTTGATACTAGCGGCCTATACAATGAGCAGTTCTTC. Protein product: CSVDTSGLYNEQFF.

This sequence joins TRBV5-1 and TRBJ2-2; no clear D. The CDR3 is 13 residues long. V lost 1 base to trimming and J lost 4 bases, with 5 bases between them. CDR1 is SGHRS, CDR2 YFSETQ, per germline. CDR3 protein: CASSLSFTGELFF. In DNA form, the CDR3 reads TGCGCCAGCAGCTTGTCCTTCACCGGGGAGCTGTTTTTT.